The clone carrying this TCR beta chain showed up many times. The identical CDR3 is also encoded by other nucleotide sequences in the sample. Thyroid surgery took place with no prior treatment in any patient. Germline trimming cut 7 bases from V and 5 bases from J; bases unmatched to any gene: 9. The germline gives CDR1 MNHNS, CDR2 SASEGT. The CDR3 has 15 amino acids. The data were taken from a study of metastatic and nonmetastatic thyroid tumors. Across the study: Both malignant and benign thyroid patients supplied peripheral blood and tumor or nodule tissue samples, across which the repertoires of these patients were then compared.

Per the original data handling: A classifier of distant metastasis in papillary thyroid cancer was built from CDR3 differences (across clinicopathological groups). TCRdb used MiXCR to call clones anew from the PCR reads. The authors' filters were not applied to this entry. The sample carries around 20,000 clones, roughly 17% recorded once. The clonotype originates from a male donor with papillary thyroid cancer or a benign thyroid nodule (not recorded which). Some clones in this sample may be carry-over from other donors' samples. V usage is TRBV6-1 and J usage is TRBJ2-7; 12 nucleotides agree with TRBD2. Sequencing input: blood. CDR3 in amino acids: CASTSTGTSGHEQYF. CDR3 sequence (DNA): TGTGCCAGCACATCAACCGGGACTAGCGGGCACGAGCAGTACTTC.